This paragraph covers one TCR beta chain sequence. Its antigen is as yet unknown. This sample is part of a study of CXCR3-negative and CXCR3-positive naive CD8 T cells. This CDR3 is built from 14 residues. Germline CDR1 and CDR2: SGHRS and YFSETQ. It was by 5' RACE with UMI labels that the TRB cDNA libraries were prepared. TCRdb re-called the 5' RACE reads and gives one entry per CDR3 protein, without DNA. The sample holds tens of thousands of distinct CDR3 sequences. Study-level points and caveats: Naive cells with CXCR3 showed TRB CDR3s that were more hydrophobic than those in CXCR3-negative naive cells.

The chain combines TRBV5-1 with TRBJ2-3. This clonotype originated in a human donor in good health. Some clones in this sample may be carry-over from other donors' samples. Material: naive CXCR3+ CD8+ T cells from blood. The subset here: CD45RO-CCR7+CD27+CD95- naive CD8+ T cells expressing CXCR3 (TNR3+). The CDR3: CASSSKYSQDTQYF.